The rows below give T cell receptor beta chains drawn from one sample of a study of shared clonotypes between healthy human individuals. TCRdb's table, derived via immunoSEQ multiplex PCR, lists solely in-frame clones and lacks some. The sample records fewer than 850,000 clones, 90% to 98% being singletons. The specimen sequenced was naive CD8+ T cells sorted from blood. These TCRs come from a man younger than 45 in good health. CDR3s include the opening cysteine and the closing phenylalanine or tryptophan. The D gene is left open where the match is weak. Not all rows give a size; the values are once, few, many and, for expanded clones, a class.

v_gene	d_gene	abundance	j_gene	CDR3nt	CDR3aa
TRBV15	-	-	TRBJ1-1	TGTGCCACCAACTCGCCCGACAGGCTAGGCCCAGACACTGAAGCTTTCTTT	CATNSPDRLGPDTEAFF
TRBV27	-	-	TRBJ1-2	TGTGCCAGCAGTTCGGCCAGTGGGAACTATGGCTACACCTTC	CASSSASGNYGYTF
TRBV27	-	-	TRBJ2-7	TGTGCCAGCCGAAGCGGGTACCCCTACGAGCAGTACTTC	CASRSGYPYEQYF
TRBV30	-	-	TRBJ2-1	TGTGCCTGGGCTTTACTGGGGTTCGATGAGCAGTTCTTC	CAWALLGFDEQFF
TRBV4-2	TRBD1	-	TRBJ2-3	TGTGCCAGCAGCCGGACAGGCGACACAGATACGCAGTATTTT	CASSRTGDTDTQYF
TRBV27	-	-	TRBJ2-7	TGTGCCAGCAGTTTCATGGGGAGCGTTATGAACGAGCAGTACTTC	CASSFMGSVMNEQYF
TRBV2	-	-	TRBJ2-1	TGTGCCAGCATGATCGACATAATGAACAATGAGCAGTTCTTC	CASMIDIMNNEQFF
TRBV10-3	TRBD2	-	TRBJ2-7	TGTGCCATCAGTGAAACTTCGTCGGGACTAGCATCCGACGAGCAGTACTTC	CAISETSSGLASDEQYF
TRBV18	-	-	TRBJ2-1	TGTGCCAGCTCACCACGGGCCAGCGCGACTACGAATGAGCAGTTCTTC	CASSPRASATTNEQFF
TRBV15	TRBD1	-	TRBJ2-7	TGTGCCACCAGCGCCTCCGGGACAGTCTACGAGCAGTACTTC	CATSASGTVYEQYF
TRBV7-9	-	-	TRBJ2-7	TGTGCCAGCAGCCCAGATACGGGCTCTTACGAGCAGTACTTC	CASSPDTGSYEQYF
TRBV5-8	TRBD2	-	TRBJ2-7	TGTGCCAGCAGCTTCCGCGGCGGGAGGGACTCCTACGAGCAGTACTTC	CASSFRGGRDSYEQYF
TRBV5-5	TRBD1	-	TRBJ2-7	TGTGCCAGCAGCTTGGTATCTGTTCAGGGGGACGAGCAGTACTTC	CASSLVSVQGDEQYF
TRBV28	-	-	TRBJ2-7	TGTGCCAGCAGTCTGAGACTCGTCAACTACGAGCAGTACTTC	CASSLRLVNYEQYF
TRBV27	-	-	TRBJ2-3	TGTGCCAGCAGTTTGGGGGGTGGGACAGATACGCAGTATTTT	CASSLGGGTDTQYF
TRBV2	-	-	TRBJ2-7	TGTGCCAGCAGGATGGACAGCGGTGCCTACGAGCAGTACTTC	CASRMDSGAYEQYF
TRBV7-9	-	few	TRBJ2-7	TGTGCCTCCGGGGAGGAAACGGGCACTCCCTCCTACGAGCAGTACTTC	CASGEETGTPSYEQYF
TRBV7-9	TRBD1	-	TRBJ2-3	TGTGCCAGCAGGCGGGACAGGGACCCCACAGATACGCAGTATTTT	CASRRDRDPTDTQYF
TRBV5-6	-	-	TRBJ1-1	TGTGCCAGCAGCTTGGTGAGAGACGGGCCAATATTT	CASSLVRDGPIF
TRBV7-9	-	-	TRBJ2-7	TGTGCCAGCAGCTTAGCATCTCAGGGCTACGAGCAGTACTTC	CASSLASQGYEQYF
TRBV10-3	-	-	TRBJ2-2	TGTGCCATCAGTGAGGTGGTCGGACGCAGCGGGGAGCTGTTTTTT	CAISEVVGRSGELFF
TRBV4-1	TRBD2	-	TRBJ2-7	TGCGCCAGCAGCCAAACACTAGCGGGAGATCGTGAGCAGTACTTC	CASSQTLAGDREQYF
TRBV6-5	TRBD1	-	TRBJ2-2	TGTGCCAGCAGTTACGGGACAGGGATGGGGAGGGAGCTGTTTTTT	CASSYGTGMGRELFF